The clone carrying this T cell receptor (beta chain) was recorded at least ten times. Its antigen is currently unknown. Each TCR transcript was tagged with a 10-nucleotide random UMI during 5'RACE. TCRdb re-derived calls from the 5' RACE reads in MiXCR, one entry per CDR3 protein. The repertoire includes more than 13,000 distinct CDR3 sequences, 8.5% to 12% of them detected once, and under 30% sits in the top ten. This sample is part of a study of neurological immune-mediated disorders. Study-wide results and caveats: CDR3 amino acid sequences found in expanded clones were never shared across subjects, suggesting private repertoires in all groups. The greatest degree of TCR clonal expansion was observed in HTLV-1-associated myelopathy, with the lowest in multiple sclerosis, below that of healthy controls.

Germline loops: CDR1 GTSNPN, CDR2 SVGIG (reference sequence). Trimming took 5 bases from V and 2 from J, leaving 15 bases between them. The CDR3 is 15 residues long. The rearrangement joins TRBV30 to TRBJ1-4; D unclear. Sequenced sample: PBMCs. The source is a woman aged 40 to 49 in good health. CDR3 amino acids: CAWHRRGLTNEKLFF. CDR3 in DNA: TGTGCCTGGCATAGAAGAGGGTTGACTAATGAAAAACTGTTTTTT.